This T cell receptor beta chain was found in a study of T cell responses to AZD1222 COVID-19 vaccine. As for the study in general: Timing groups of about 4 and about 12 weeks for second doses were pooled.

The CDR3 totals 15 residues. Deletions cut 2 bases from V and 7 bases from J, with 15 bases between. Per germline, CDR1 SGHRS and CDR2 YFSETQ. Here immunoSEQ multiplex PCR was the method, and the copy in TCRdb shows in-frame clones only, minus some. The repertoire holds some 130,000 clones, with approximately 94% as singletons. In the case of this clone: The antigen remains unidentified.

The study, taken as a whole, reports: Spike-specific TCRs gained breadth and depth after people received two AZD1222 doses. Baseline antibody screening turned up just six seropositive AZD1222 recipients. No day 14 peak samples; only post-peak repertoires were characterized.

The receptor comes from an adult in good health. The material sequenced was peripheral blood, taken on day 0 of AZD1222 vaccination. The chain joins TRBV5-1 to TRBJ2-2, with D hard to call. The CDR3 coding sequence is TGCGCCAGCAGCTTCTTCGATCGGGCAGGCGGGGAGCTGTTTTTT. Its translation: CASSFFDRAGGELFF. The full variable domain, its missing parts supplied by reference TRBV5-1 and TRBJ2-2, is KAGVTQTPRYLIKTRGQQVTLSCSPISGHRSVSWYQQTPGQGLQFLFEYFSETQRNKGNFPGRFSGRQFSNSRSEMNVSTLELGDSALYLCASSFFDRAGGELFFGEGSRLTVL.